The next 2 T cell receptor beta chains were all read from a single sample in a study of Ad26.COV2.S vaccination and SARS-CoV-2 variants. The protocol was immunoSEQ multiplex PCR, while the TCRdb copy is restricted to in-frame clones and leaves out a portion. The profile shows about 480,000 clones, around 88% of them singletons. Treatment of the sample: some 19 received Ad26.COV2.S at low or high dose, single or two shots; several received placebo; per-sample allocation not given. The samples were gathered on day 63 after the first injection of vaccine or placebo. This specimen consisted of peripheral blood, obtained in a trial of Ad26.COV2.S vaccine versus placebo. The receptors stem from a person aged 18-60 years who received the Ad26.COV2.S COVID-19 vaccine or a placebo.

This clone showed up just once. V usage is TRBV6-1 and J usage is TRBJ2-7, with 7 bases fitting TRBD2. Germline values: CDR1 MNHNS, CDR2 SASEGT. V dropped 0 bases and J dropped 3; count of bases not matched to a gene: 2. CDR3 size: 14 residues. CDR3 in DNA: TGTGCCAGCAGTGAAGCGGGGGGGGACTACGAGCAGTACTTC. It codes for CASSEAGGDYEQYF.

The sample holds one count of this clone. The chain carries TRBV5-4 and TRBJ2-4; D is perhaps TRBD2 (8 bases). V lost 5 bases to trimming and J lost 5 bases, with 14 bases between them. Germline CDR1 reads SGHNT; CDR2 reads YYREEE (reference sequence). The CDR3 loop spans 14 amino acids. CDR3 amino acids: CASSVSGTENIQYF. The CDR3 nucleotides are TGTGCCAGCAGTGTTAGCGGGACAGAAAACATTCAGTACTTC.